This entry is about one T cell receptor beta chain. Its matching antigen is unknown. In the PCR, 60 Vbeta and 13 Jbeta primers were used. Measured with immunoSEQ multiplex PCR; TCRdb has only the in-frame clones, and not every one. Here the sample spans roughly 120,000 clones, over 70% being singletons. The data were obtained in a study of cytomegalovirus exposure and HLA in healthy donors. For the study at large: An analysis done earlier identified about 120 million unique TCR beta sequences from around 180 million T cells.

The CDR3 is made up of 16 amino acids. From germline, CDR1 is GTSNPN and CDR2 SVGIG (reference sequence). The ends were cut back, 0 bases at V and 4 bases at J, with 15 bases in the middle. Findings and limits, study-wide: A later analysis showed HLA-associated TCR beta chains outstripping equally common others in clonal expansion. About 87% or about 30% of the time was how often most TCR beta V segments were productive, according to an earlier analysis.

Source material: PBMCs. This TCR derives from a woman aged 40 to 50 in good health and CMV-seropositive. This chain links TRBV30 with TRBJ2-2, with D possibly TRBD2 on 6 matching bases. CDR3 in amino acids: CAWSVRGLLGTGELFF. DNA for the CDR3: TGTGCCTGGAGTGTTCGGGGGTTGCTTGGCACCGGGGAGCTGTTTTTT.